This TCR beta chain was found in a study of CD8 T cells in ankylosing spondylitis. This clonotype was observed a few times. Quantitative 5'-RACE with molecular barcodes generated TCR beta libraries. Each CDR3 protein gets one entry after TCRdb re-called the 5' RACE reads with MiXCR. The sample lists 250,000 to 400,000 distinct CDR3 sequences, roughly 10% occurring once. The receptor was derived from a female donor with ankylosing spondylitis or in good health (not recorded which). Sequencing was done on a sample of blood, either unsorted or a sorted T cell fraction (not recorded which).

In DNA, the CDR3 is TGTGCCAGCAGCGGGGCTAGCGGGGGGCGATTCACAGATACGCAGTATTTT. It codes for CASSGASGGRFTDTQYF. This chain connects TRBV12-3 or TRBV12-4 to TRBJ2-3, with 11 bases aligning to TRBD2. Trimming took 6 bases from V and 2 from J; bases not matched to a gene: 10. The CDR3 is made up of 17 amino acids.